This is a list of T cell receptor beta chains from one sample in a study of somatic mutations in cytotoxic T cells in rheumatoid arthritis. Sequenced by immunoSEQ multiplex PCR; TCRdb stores in-frame clones only, minus some. This table holds 12,000 or so clones, about 80% found once. Material for sequencing was CD8+ T cells sorted from blood. All receptors come from a middle-aged man in good health. Both conserved end residues are trimmed from each CDR3.

V gene	CDR3 protein
TRBV28	ATTTQYNEQF
TRBV30	AWSYGSSYEQY
TRBV4-3	ASSHARQGGREQY
TRBV4-1	ASSQVGDRAYGYT
TRBV6-5	APGPGGSGSYEQY
TRBV19	ASQGGGTEAF
TRBV10-3	AISEVGGGPNTGELF
TRBV7-9	ASSFGLAGEQY
TRBV9	ASSPQGEVTDTQY
TRBV4-3	ASSQDTGSSYEQY
TRBV7-6	ASSFYDATYYNEQF
TRBV19	ASSIASGTYNEQF
TRBV4-3	ASSQASGRSYEQY
TRBV5-8	ASSLRQGNTEAF
TRBV2	ASSRSRLQQGDEQY
TRBV7-9	ASSSPGQGFEKLF
TRBV5-1	ASSPTVDSGEFGYT
TRBV27	ASSLVPSTAPQH
TRBV5-6	ASSLWGVSTEAF
TRBV9	ASSPGGSTQY
TRBV30	AWSLTSGAYNEQF
TRBV28	ASSFVRGQGATGANVLT
TRBV27	ASSLYPPRWGDSTNEKLF